Reported below is one T cell receptor beta chain. This entry is derived from a study of control samples from healthy donors and cancer patients. Here immunoSEQ multiplex PCR was the method, and the copy in TCRdb shows in-frame clones only, minus some. The sample carries some 150,000 clones, roughly nine tenths recorded once. The germline CDR1 and CDR2 sequences are LGHNA and YSLEER. The CDR3 is 16 residues long. With 0 bases removed from V and 0 bases from J, the gap between germline ends came to 9 bases. This sequence joins TRBV4-3 and TRBJ1-3; D remains ambiguous. The clonotype comes from a man younger than 35 in good health. The sequencing sample was made of blood. This chain's CDR3 is CASSQERLTSGNTIYF. Here the CDR3 DNA reads TGCGCCAGCAGCCAAGAAAGGTTAACCTCTGGAAACACCATATATTTT.